This T cell receptor (beta chain) was found in a study of CD8 T cells in ankylosing spondylitis. It was by quantitative 5'-RACE with molecular barcodes that TCR beta libraries were made. TCRdb re-derived calls from the 5' RACE reads in MiXCR, one entry per CDR3 protein. The table lists 330,000 or so distinct CDR3 sequences, less than 9.5% of them singletons. This clonotype is a singleton in its sample. The target antigen is unknown. Findings of the study overall: Both synovial fluid and blood in reactive arthritis had previously been reported to carry some motif variants. Roughly eight highly homologous variants made up a TCR beta motif, and this motif appeared characteristic of ankylosing spondylitis blood. The study looked at matched synovial fluid samples from ankylosing spondylitis patients. Disease-linked clones were reported to be significantly enriched there.

Germline CDR1 and CDR2: SEHNR and FQNEAQ (reference sequence). The J segment lost 6 bases and the V segment lost 3 bases, leaving 4 bases of the junction unmatched. CDR3 length equals 14 residues. Sample: blood, either unsorted or a sorted T cell fraction (not recorded which). The receptor comes from a male donor with ankylosing spondylitis. This chain uses TRBV7-9 with TRBJ2-1, with 8 bases that match TRBD2. The CDR3 sequence is CASSFAGGSNEQFF. CDR3 coding DNA: TGTGCCAGCAGCTTTGCGGGAGGTAGCAATGAGCAGTTCTTC.